This entry lists 2 T cell receptor beta chains sequenced from one sample in a study of T cells expressing NK-cell markers. TCRdb processed the 5' RACE reads again and assigns one entry to each CDR3 protein, with no DNA. The repertoire table contains 250,000 to 300,000 distinct CDR3 sequences. The sample taken for sequencing was blood T cells: a sorted CD56 or NKG2C T cell subset, CD4+ or CD8+ T cells, or bulk PBMC T cells (not recorded which). The origin of the receptors is a woman aged 18-69 years in good health.

The rearrangement uses TRBV5-6 and TRBJ1-1; as DNA is missing, the TRBD1 call by TCRdb cannot be tested. Germline V CDR1 and CDR2: SGHDT, YYEEEE. The length of the CDR3 is 15 residues. This chain's CDR3 is CASSLDVRERGEAFF.

The chain employs TRBV9 and TRBJ2-1; TCRdb's D call, TRBD2, is unchecked because there is no DNA. Per the germline V gene, CDR1 is SGDLS and CDR2 is YYNGEE. The CDR3 is 12 amino acids. CDR3 region: CASSVEGDEQFF.